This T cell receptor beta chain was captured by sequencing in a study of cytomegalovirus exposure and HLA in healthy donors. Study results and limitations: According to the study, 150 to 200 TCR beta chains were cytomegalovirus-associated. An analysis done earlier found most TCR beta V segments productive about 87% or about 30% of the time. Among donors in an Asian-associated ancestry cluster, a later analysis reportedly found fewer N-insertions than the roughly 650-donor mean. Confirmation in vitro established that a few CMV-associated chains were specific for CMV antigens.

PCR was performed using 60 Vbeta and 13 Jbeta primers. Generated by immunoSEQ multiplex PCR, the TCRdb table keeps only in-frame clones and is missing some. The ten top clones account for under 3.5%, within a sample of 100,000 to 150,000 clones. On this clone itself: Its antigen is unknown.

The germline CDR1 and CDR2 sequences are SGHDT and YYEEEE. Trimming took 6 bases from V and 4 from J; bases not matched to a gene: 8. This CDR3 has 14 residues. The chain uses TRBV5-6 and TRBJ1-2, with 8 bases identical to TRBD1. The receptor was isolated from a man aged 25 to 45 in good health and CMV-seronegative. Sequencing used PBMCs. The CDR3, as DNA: TGTGCCAGCATCGTCAGGGGGCCGTTCTATGGCTACACCTTC. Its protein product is CASIVRGPFYGYTF.